The 27 T cell receptor beta chains listed next were all sequenced from one sample in a study of blood T cell repertoires in COVID-19. Clones were read by immunoSEQ multiplex PCR, and TCRdb kept only the in-frame ones, dropping some. This sample has approximately 150,000 clones, with around 82% found just once. Sequenced input: peripheral blood. All receptors derive from a woman between 45 and 60 years old with acute or convalescent COVID-19.

J is TRBJ2-1 and V is TRBV4-2; D is ambiguous. The V end was cut by 2 bases, the J end by 5 bases, with 4 bases between. Per the germline V gene, CDR1 is LGHNA and CDR2 is YNFKEQ. This CDR3 comprises 12 residues. This CDR3 is CASSQTDNEQFF. DNA for the CDR3: TGTGCCAGCAGCCAAACAGACAATGAGCAGTTCTTC.

J is TRBJ1-6 and V is TRBV19; 9 bases fit TRBD1. V lost 7 bases and J lost 7; bases outside the gene matches: 8. The CDR3 has 15 residues. Germline V gives CDR1 LNHDA, CDR2 SQIVND (reference sequence). Here the CDR3 DNA reads TGTGCCAGTACCCTCTCTGGGACAGGGAATTCACCCCTCCACTTT. It specifies CASTLSGTGNSPLHF.

The rearrangement uses TRBV29-1 and TRBJ2-7, with D possibly matching TRBD2 (5 bases). The CDR3 extends over 12 amino acids. Germline CDR1 SQVTM, CDR2 ANQGSEA. With 7 bases removed from V and 6 bases from J, the gap between germline ends came to 16 bases. CDR3 DNA: TGCAGCGCCAACAAGGGCAGCGGCGAGCAGTACTTC. It is translated as CSANKGSGEQYF.

This clone showed up just once. The chain carries TRBV9 and TRBJ2-2; D is ambiguous. Between the trimmed V and J ends, which lost 1 base and 1 base, there was a span of 5 bases. This CDR3 region has 14 residues. In germline, CDR1 is SGDLS, CDR2 YYNGEE. CDR3 sequence (DNA): TGTGCCAGCAGCGTATCAGGGAACACCGGGGAGCTGTTTTTT. Its protein is CASSVSGNTGELFF. The entire variable domain, with the rest obtained from reference TRBV9 and TRBJ2-2, is as follows: DSGVTQTPKHLITATGQRVTLRCSPRSGDLSVYWYQQSLDQGLQFLIQYYNGEERAKGNILERFSAQQFPDLHSELNLSSLELGDSALYFCASSVSGNTGELFFGEGSRLTVL.

The chain recombines TRBV5-6 with TRBJ2-6; no clear D gene. CDR1 is SGHDT and CDR2 is YYEEEE in the germline V gene. V lost 4 bases and J 1 base, leaving 12 bases between the germline ends. The CDR3 is 16 amino acids. The CDR3 sequence: CASSRERSSGANVLTF. The CDR3 nucleotides read TGTGCCAGCAGCCGAGAGAGGTCTTCTGGGGCCAACGTCCTGACTTTC.

The rearrangement joins TRBV28 to TRBJ1-2; no clear D. Germline values: CDR1 MDHEN, CDR2 SYDVKM. This CDR3 region has 13 residues. Trimming shortened V by 2 bases and J by 2 bases, and 6 bases separated the two germline ends. CDR3 coding DNA: TGTGCCAGCAGTTTACACAGCAACTATGGCTACACCTTC. Its protein product is CASSLHSNYGYTF.

The chain carries TRBV9 and TRBJ1-2, with a weak D call TRBD1 (5 bases). This CDR3 has 13 residues. V was trimmed by 3 bases and J by 4 bases, leaving 10 bases between them. Germline V gene lookup returns CDR1 SGDLS and CDR2 YYNGEE. The CDR3 is CASSEGGTYGYTF. DNA for the CDR3: TGTGCCAGCAGCGAAGGAGGGACCTATGGCTACACCTTC.

The chain combines TRBV4-2 with TRBJ1-5; D may be TRBD1 (6 bases). The germline V gene encodes CDR1 LGHNA and CDR2 YNFKEQ. CDR3 size: 16 residues. V was cut by 0 bases and J by 4 bases, with 13 bases left in between. The CDR3 region has the DNA TGTGCCAGCAGCCAAGAAGGGACAAGGATAAATCAGCCCCAGCATTTT. Translated: CASSQEGTRINQPQHF.

This rearrangement joins TRBV28 to TRBJ1-5; no clear D. The germline V and J ends were trimmed by 3 bases and 2 bases, with 11 bases remaining between them. The CDR3 runs to 15 residues. The germline CDR1 and CDR2 sequences are MDHEN and SYDVKM. Written as DNA, the CDR3 is TGTGCCAGCAGTTTCCAACTCCATGGCAATCAGCCCCAGCATTTT. This encodes CASSFQLHGNQPQHF.

The chain links TRBV9 to TRBJ1-4; D is possibly TRBD1 (6 bases). The CDR3 spans 17 residues. Germline assignment: CDR1 SGDLS and CDR2 YYNGEE. V dropped 0 bases and J dropped 7 bases, with 19 bases sitting between them. This chain's CDR3 is CASSVGGRGTTFEKLFF. The CDR3 DNA sequence: TGTGCCAGCAGCGTAGGAGGAAGGGGGACTACCTTTGAAAAACTGTTTTTT.

Regarding this clone: Other DNA sequences in the same sample also yield this CDR3. This sequence joins TRBV7-9 and TRBJ1-3; D possibly corresponds to TRBD1 (6 bases). The CDR3 is 14 amino acids. V shed 5 bases and J shed 0 bases, with 8 bases lying between them. Germline CDR1 SEHNR, CDR2 FQNEAQ (reference sequence). The CDR3 nucleotides are TGTGCCAGCAGCCTGGACAGCTCTGGAAACACCATATATTTT. Its protein product is CASSLDSSGNTIYF.

The chain carries TRBV7-9 and TRBJ2-7; tentative D call: TRBD2 (6 bases). Deletions cut 6 bases from V and 2 bases from J, with 17 bases between. In germline, CDR1 is SEHNR, CDR2 FQNEAQ (reference sequence). CDR3 size: 15 residues. This CDR3 reads CASSSRDSGTYEQYF. The DNA for the CDR3 is TGTGCCAGCAGTTCCCGGGATAGCGGCACCTACGAGCAGTACTTC.

The chain couples TRBV27 to TRBJ2-7; no clear D. Trimming stripped 2 bases from V and 4 bases from J, with 6 bases between. The CDR3 totals 12 residues. The germline CDR1 and CDR2 sequences are MNHEY and SMNVEV (reference sequence). The chain's CDR3 is CASSLRGYEQYF. In DNA, the CDR3 is TGTGCCAGCAGTTTACGAGGATACGAGCAGTACTTC.

The J gene is TRBJ2-7, the V gene TRBV10-3; D not certain. Trimming shortened V by 0 bases and J by 8 bases, and 5 bases separated the two germline ends. From germline, CDR1 is ENHRY and CDR2 SYGVKD. CDR3 length equals 11 residues. The CDR3 protein is CAISESRQQYF. The CDR3 DNA follows: TGTGCCATCAGTGAGTCGAGGCAGCAGTACTTC.

The rearrangement joins TRBV28 to TRBJ2-2; D may be TRBD1 (5 bases). The CDR3 is 16 residues long. Germline V lookup: CDR1 MDHEN, CDR2 SYDVKM. Trimming removed 7 bases at V and 0 bases at J, with 15 bases between. This CDR3 reads CASTSWGSTNTGELFF. The CDR3 DNA is TGTGCCAGCACCTCCTGGGGCAGCACGAACACCGGGGAGCTGTTTTTT. Using reference TRBV28 and TRBJ2-2 for the parts outside the CDR3, the full variable domain is DVKVTQSSRYLVKRTGEKVFLECVQDMDHENMFWYRQDPGLGLRLIYFSYDVKMKEKGDIPEGYSVSREKKERFSLILESASTNQTSMYLCASTSWGSTNTGELFFGEGSRLTVL.

The chain recombines TRBV7-2 with TRBJ2-2, with D tentatively TRBD1 (6 bases). This CDR3 region has 16 residues. Germline loops: CDR1 SGHTA, CDR2 FQGNSA. V was cut by 3 bases and J by 7 bases, with 18 bases left in between. CDR3 DNA sequence: TGTGCCAGCAGCTTGATACAGGGAGAGTTGGGCGGGGAGCTGTTTTTT. Protein product: CASSLIQGELGGELFF.

The rearrangement links TRBV7-2 to TRBJ2-2, with D maybe TRBD2 (6 bases). Germline CDR1 reads SGHTA; CDR2 reads FQGNSA. The CDR3 has 13 amino acids. The ends were cut back, 5 bases at V and 6 bases at J, with 10 bases in the middle. CDR3 bases: TGTGCCAGCAGCCAATGGGGGGCCGGGGAGCTGTTTTTT. It codes for CASSQWGAGELFF.

The rearrangement links TRBV6-6 to TRBJ2-7; D unresolved. CDR3 length equals 12 residues. V gave up 5 bases and J gave up 6 bases, with 11 bases separating them. Germline V gene lookup returns CDR1 MNHNY and CDR2 SVGAGI (reference sequence). The DNA for the CDR3 is TGTGCCAGCAGTATCACTCCGAGCGAGCAGTACTTC. It codes for CASSITPSEQYF.

This clone showed up just a few times. The genes are TRBV19 and TRBJ2-2, with TRBD1 matching 12 bases. CDR3 size: 19 residues. V lost 6 bases, J lost 0 bases, and 11 bases stayed unmatched. Germline V gene data show CDR1 as LNHDA and CDR2 as SQIVND (reference sequence). CDR3 region: CASRQAGTGGNSNTGELFF. In DNA, the CDR3 is TGTGCCAGTAGACAAGCGGGGACAGGGGGCAATTCGAACACCGGGGAGCTGTTTTTT. The full variable domain, its missing parts supplied by reference TRBV19 and TRBJ2-2, is DGGITQSPKYLFRKEGQNVTLSCEQNLNHDAMYWYRQDPGQGLRLIYYSQIVNDFQKGDIAEGYSVSREKKESFPLTVTSAQKNPTAFYLCASRQAGTGGNSNTGELFFGEGSRLTVL.

CDR3 DNA: TGTGCCTGGAGTCGACAGTTAGGTGGCTACACCTTC. It specifies CAWSRQLGGYTF. The chain employs TRBV30 and TRBJ1-2, with D possibly matching TRBD1 (5 bases). This CDR3 is built from 12 residues. In germline, CDR1 is GTSNPN, CDR2 SVGIG (reference sequence). The ends were cut back, 2 bases at V and 7 bases at J, with 11 bases in the middle.

The CDR3 DNA sequence: TGTGCCAGCTCACCCGGAACAGGGGCGGACACTGAAGCTTTCTTT. Translating gives CASSPGTGADTEAFF. The chain uses TRBV18 and TRBJ1-1; 7 positions match TRBD1. Trimming removed 3 bases from V and 3 bases from J; junction bases left unmatched: 7. The germline V gene encodes CDR1 KGHSH and CDR2 LQKENI. The CDR3 is 15 amino acids.

Only a few counts were recorded for this clone. The chain carries TRBV19 and TRBJ2-5; 8 positions agree with TRBD2. V gave up 7 bases and J gave up 0 bases; unmatched junction bases: 10. CDR3 length equals 16 residues. The germline CDR1 and CDR2 sequences are LNHDA and SQIVND (reference sequence). This chain's CDR3 is CASNPGGAAYQETQYF. In DNA form, the CDR3 reads TGTGCCAGTAACCCGGGAGGGGCAGCGTACCAAGAGACCCAGTACTTC.

The chain carries TRBV6-2 or TRBV6-3 and TRBJ2-1; 7 bases fit TRBD2. Germline V lookup: CDR1 MNHEY, CDR2 SVGEGT. The CDR3 totals 16 residues. V shed 0 bases and J 0 bases; nucleotides not matched to a gene: 2. CDR3 residues: CASSYSGRGSYNEQFF. DNA of the CDR3: TGTGCCAGCAGTTACTCGGGGAGGGGCTCCTACAATGAGCAGTTCTTC.

This clone was found a few times. Other DNA sequences in the sample encode the same CDR3. The V gene is TRBV7-8, the J gene TRBJ1-1; 7 bases are a match to TRBD1. The V gene's germline CDR1 is SGHVS and CDR2 FQNEAQ. V gave up 6 bases and J gave up 2 bases; unmatched junction bases: 9. The CDR3 totals 15 residues. CDR3: CASSQGTAINTEAFF. As DNA, the CDR3 is TGTGCCAGCAGTCAAGGGACAGCTATAAACACTGAAGCTTTCTTT. Variable domain in full (rest from reference TRBV7-8 and TRBJ1-1): GAGVSQSPRYKVAKRGQDVALRCDPISGHVSLFWYQQALGQGPEFLTYFQNEAQLDKSGLPSDRFFAERPEGSVSTLKIQRTQQEDSAVYLCASSQGTAINTEAFFGQGTRLTVV.

The V and J genes are TRBV6-4 and TRBJ1-1; maybe TRBD1 (5 bases). CDR1 is MRHNA, CDR2 SNTAGT, per germline. The CDR3 has 13 amino acids. V dropped 6 bases and J dropped 1 base, with 9 bases sitting between them. The CDR3: CASSRQPNTEAFF. The DNA for the CDR3 is TGTGCCAGCAGCCGACAGCCGAACACTGAAGCTTTCTTT.

This clone appeared a few times. The chain carries TRBV13 and TRBJ1-6; possible D gene TRBD1, 5 bases. The V end lost 2 bases, the J end lost 0 bases, and 8 bases lay between the germline ends. Looked up from germline, CDR1 is PRHDT and CDR2 is FYEKMQ (reference sequence). CDR3 length: 16 amino acids. The chain's CDR3 is CASSLRGSSYNSPLHF. The CDR3 nucleotides are TGTGCCAGCAGCTTACGGGGGAGCTCCTATAATTCACCCCTCCACTTT.

The chain recombines TRBV5-6 with TRBJ2-3; TRBD2 matches at 7 bases. Germline CDR1 is SGHDT and CDR2 is YYEEEE. J lost 7 bases, V lost 7 bases, and 6 bases had no gene match. This CDR3 contains 12 residues. CDR3 residues: CASWASGNTQYF. CDR3 DNA: TGTGCCAGCTGGGCTAGCGGTAATACGCAGTATTTT. Supplemented by reference TRBV5-6 and TRBJ2-3, the full variable domain reads DAGVTQSPTHLIKTRGQQVTLRCSPKSGHDTVSWYQQALGQGPQFIFQYYEEEERQRGNFPDRFSGHQFPNYSSELNVNALLLGDSALYLCASWASGNTQYFGPGTRLTVL.